Shown below are 29 T cell receptor beta chains from a single sample sequenced in a study of blood T cell repertoires in COVID-19. The table came from immunoSEQ multiplex PCR; TCRdb's copy has only in-frame clones and leaves some out. The data hold more than 300,000 clones, with 80% to 90% observed a single time. The specimen sequenced was peripheral blood. All receptors derive from a woman aged 50 to 60 with COVID-19, enrolled during active disease.

The chain couples TRBV19 to TRBJ1-5; D unclear. Germline lookup yields CDR1 LNHDA and CDR2 SQIVND (reference sequence). Trimming left V 5 bases short and J 4 bases short, with 12 bases between. The CDR3 loop spans 14 amino acids. CDR3 loop: CASSPRGSNQPQHF. The CDR3 DNA sequence: TGTGCCAGTAGTCCTCGGGGAAGTAATCAGCCCCAGCATTTT.

The J gene is TRBJ2-5, the V gene TRBV18; 7 bases match TRBD1. Germline CDR1 is KGHSH and CDR2 is LQKENI. V dropped 6 bases and J dropped 2; count of bases not matched to a gene: 9. This CDR3 has 15 amino acids. The CDR3 loop reads CASSSGQATQETQYF. The CDR3 DNA reads TGTGCCAGCTCGTCCGGACAGGCAACACAAGAGACCCAGTACTTC.

The CDR3 is CASSYSRGLAGANEQFF. DNA of the CDR3: TGTGCCAGCAGTTACTCCCGGGGACTAGCGGGAGCTAATGAGCAGTTCTTC. The chain has TRBV6-2 or TRBV6-3 and TRBJ2-1; TRBD2 matches at 14 bases. Germline V gene sequence: CDR1 MNHEY, CDR2 SVGEGT. V dropped 0 bases and J dropped 7; count of bases not matched to a gene: 5. The CDR3 totals 17 residues.

In DNA, the CDR3 is TGTGCCAGCAGCTCGTCTAGCCTCTACAATGAGCAGTTCTTC. This encodes CASSSSSLYNEQFF. The chain links TRBV7-2 to TRBJ2-1; D might be TRBD2 (5 bases). Deletions cut 4 bases from V and 3 bases from J, with 10 bases between. CDR1 is SGHTA and CDR2 is FQGNSA in the germline V gene. CDR3 length: 14 amino acids.

The gene calls are TRBV19 and TRBJ1-1; TRBD1 agrees at 7 bases. V lost 2 bases and J lost 5; bases outside the gene matches: 5. Germline-derived CDR1 and CDR2 are LNHDA and SQIVND (reference sequence). The CDR3 has 14 amino acids. CDR3 region: CASSIRGLRTEAFF. In DNA form, the CDR3 reads TGTGCCAGTAGTATAAGGGGGCTTAGGACTGAAGCTTTCTTT.

CDR3 nucleotides: TGCGCCAGCAGCCTCTCCGGGACTAGCAATGAGCAGTTCTTC. Translation: CASSLSGTSNEQFF. This chain joins TRBV5-1 and TRBJ2-1; 8 bases are shared with TRBD2. The CDR3 runs 14 residues. Unmatched junction bases numbered 6, after V lost 4 bases and J lost 6 bases. Germline CDR1 is SGHRS and CDR2 is YFSETQ.

The chain uses TRBV27 and TRBJ2-7, with 9 bases that match TRBD2. CDR1 is MNHEY and CDR2 is SMNVEV in the germline V gene (reference sequence). V dropped 6 bases and J dropped 3; count of bases not matched to a gene: 6. The CDR3 is 14 amino acids. The CDR3, as DNA: TGTGCCAGCAGGCCGGGACTAGCAATCTACGAGCAGTACTTC. Its translation: CASRPGLAIYEQYF.

This clone was found a few times. The rearrangement uses TRBV29-1 and TRBJ2-7; 10 nucleotides agree with TRBD1. Germline lookup yields CDR1 SQVTM and CDR2 ANQGSEA. This CDR3 comprises 15 residues. Losses at the gene ends were 7 bases for V and 7 bases for J; bases not matched to a gene: 16. The CDR3: CSGRLLGQGSKEQYF. Here the CDR3 DNA reads TGCAGCGGCCGACTCTTGGGACAGGGGTCGAAGGAGCAGTACTTC.

The chain employs TRBV4-1 and TRBJ1-4, with TRBD1 matching over 12 bases. V shed 2 bases, J shed 8 bases, and the junction held 9 bases outside the gene matches. This CDR3 has 17 amino acids. Germline V lookup: CDR1 MGHRA, CDR2 YSYEKL. CDR3 region: CASSQPPGQGAFEKLFF. Written as DNA, the CDR3 is TGCGCCAGCAGCCAACCCCCGGGACAGGGGGCATTCGAAAAACTGTTTTTT.

This chain connects TRBV4-1 to TRBJ2-7; the match to TRBD2 covers 9 bases. CDR3 length: 15 amino acids. Per the germline V gene, CDR1 is MGHRA and CDR2 is YSYEKL. With V trimmed by 4 bases and J by 3 bases, 7 bases remained unmatched. CDR3 region: CASSPLLAGFYEQYF. The CDR3 DNA reads as TGCGCCAGCAGCCCACTTCTAGCGGGATTCTACGAGCAGTACTTC.

The chain links TRBV11-3 to TRBJ1-1; 7 bases line up with TRBD1. Trimming removed 1 base from V and 1 base from J; junction bases left unmatched: 3. Germline V gene sequence: CDR1 SGHNT, CDR2 YENEEA. This CDR3 contains 15 residues. CDR3 loop: CASSLVDRPNTEAFF. DNA of the CDR3: TGTGCCAGCAGCTTAGTGGACAGGCCGAACACTGAAGCTTTCTTT.

The CDR3 DNA reads TGCAGCGTTGAAGATGGGGACTTTCCCACAGATACGCAGTATTTT. Amino acids: CSVEDGDFPTDTQYF. The chain uses TRBV29-1 and TRBJ2-3; maybe TRBD2 (6 bases). Germline CDR1 and CDR2: SQVTM and ANQGSEA. The V gene lost 0 bases and the J gene lost 2 bases, with 12 bases spanning the gap. This CDR3 spans 15 amino acids.

The chain carries TRBV7-3 and TRBJ1-3; 7 positions agree with TRBD1. Germline V gives CDR1 SGHTA, CDR2 FQGTGA. The CDR3 is 16 residues long. V lost 4 bases, J lost 0 bases, and 6 bases stayed unmatched. CDR3 sequence (DNA): TGTGCCAGCAGCTCGGGACAGCCCTACTCTGGAAACACCATATATTTT. Translation: CASSSGQPYSGNTIYF.

The V gene is TRBV5-1, the J gene TRBJ2-3, with a weak D call TRBD2 (5 bases). CDR1 and CDR2 (germline): SGHRS, YFSETQ. The ends were cut back, 7 bases at V and 0 bases at J, with 15 bases in the middle. The CDR3 has 15 residues. The CDR3 nucleotides are TGCGCCAGCGGAATTACTAGGGCAAGCACAGATACGCAGTATTTT. It specifies CASGITRASTDTQYF.

The chain joins TRBV2 to TRBJ2-1; 11 bases fit TRBD2. The junction had 4 bases not matched to a gene; V was cut back by 6 bases and J by 3 bases. Germline CDR1 SNHLY, CDR2 FYNNEI. This CDR3 comprises 15 residues. This CDR3 is CASRWGLADYNEQFF. The DNA for the CDR3 is TGTGCCAGCAGATGGGGACTAGCGGACTACAATGAGCAGTTCTTC.

The chain joins TRBV18 to TRBJ2-4, with TRBD2 matching over 9 bases. The CDR3 runs to 17 residues. Trimming cost V 2 bases and J 8 bases; bases outside gene matches: 13. Per the germline V gene, CDR1 is KGHSH and CDR2 is LQKENI. This chain's CDR3 is CASSPALAGRGVDIQYF. Written as DNA, the CDR3 is TGTGCCAGCTCACCAGCTCTAGCGGGAAGGGGTGTGGACATTCAGTACTTC.

As for this clone: Distinct nucleotide sequences in the sample also encode this CDR3. The CDR3 sequence: CASSLRGEQFF. The DNA of the CDR3 is TGTGCCAGCAGCCTTAGGGGGGAGCAGTTCTTC. The J gene is TRBJ2-1, the V gene TRBV12-3 or TRBV12-4; maybe TRBD1 (6 bases). V was clipped by 6 bases and J by 10 bases, with 10 bases between them. There are 11 residues in the CDR3.

This chain joins TRBV6-2 or TRBV6-3 and TRBJ1-2; 9 nucleotides agree with TRBD1. From germline, CDR1 is MNHEY and CDR2 SVGEGT. Trimming cost V 5 bases and J 10 bases; bases outside gene matches: 5. CDR3 size: 12 residues. CDR3 in DNA: TGTGCCAGCAGTCAGGGACAGGGATACTACACCTTC. Translating gives CASSQGQGYYTF.

The genes are TRBV6-5 and TRBJ1-1, with D possibly TRBD1 on 5 matching bases. This CDR3 spans 16 amino acids. The germline CDR1 and CDR2 sequences are MNHEY and SVGAGI. V lost 2 bases to trimming and J lost 0 bases, with 13 bases between them. CDR3 region: CASSYDAGGMNTEAFF. The DNA of the CDR3 is TGTGCCAGCAGTTACGATGCGGGGGGGATGAACACTGAAGCTTTCTTT.

Here the CDR3 DNA reads TGCGCCAGCAGCTTGAAGCTAGATACGCAGTATTTT. Translation: CASSLKLDTQYF. V usage is TRBV5-1 and J usage is TRBJ2-3; D is undetermined. From germline, CDR1 is SGHRS and CDR2 YFSETQ. Trimming pared 1 base from V and 5 bases from J, leaving 5 bases between. CDR3 size: 12 residues.

This clone has a single count. The rearrangement uses TRBV18 and TRBJ1-5, with D possibly matching TRBD1 (5 bases). CDR3 length equals 17 residues. The V end lost 4 bases, the J end lost 0 bases, and 16 bases lay between the germline ends. Germline CDR1 KGHSH, CDR2 LQKENI. The CDR3 region is CASSLTLGGNSNQPQHF. The CDR3 DNA reads TGTGCCAGCTCACTAACACTGGGGGGAAATAGCAATCAGCCCCAGCATTTT.

This clone came up a few times. The chain is built from TRBV21-1 and TRBJ2-3; the D call of TRBD2 is as the table states it, not checked on the DNA. TRBV21-1 is recorded as a pseudogene. The CDR3 consists of 16 residues. In DNA form, the CDR3 reads TGTGCCAGCAGCAAATATAGCGGGAGGGCCGGGGATACGCAGTATTTT. Its translation is CASSKYSGRAGDTQYF.

The chain uses TRBV6-6 and TRBJ1-2; possibly TRBD1 for D (6 bases). Trimming shortened V by 6 bases and J by 4 bases, and 12 bases separated the two germline ends. The V gene's germline CDR1 is MNHNY and CDR2 SVGAGI (reference sequence). CDR3 length equals 13 residues. The CDR3 sequence: CASSEDRSYGYTF. DNA of the CDR3: TGTGCCAGCAGCGAAGACAGGTCCTATGGCTACACCTTC.

This clone was detected a few times. This rearrangement joins TRBV6-2 or TRBV6-3 to TRBJ1-2; 8 nucleotides agree with TRBD1. The CDR3 consists of 14 residues. Germline CDR1 reads MNHEY; CDR2 reads SVGEGT. As DNA, the CDR3 is TGTGCAACCAGTCTCCCGGACAGGGTTGACGGCTACACCTTC. Protein product: CATSLPDRVDGYTF.

The rearrangement links TRBV4-2 to TRBJ2-7; TRBD2 might be the D (5 bases). This CDR3 is 16 amino acids long. Germline V gene lookup returns CDR1 LGHNA and CDR2 YNFKEQ. Trimming took 0 bases from V and 4 from J, leaving 16 bases between them. CDR3 protein: CASSQEGGENYYEQYF. DNA for the CDR3: TGTGCCAGCAGCCAAGAGGGTGGGGAGAATTATTACGAGCAGTACTTC.

CDR3 in DNA: TGTGCCAGCAGTCTGACAGGGCGGGTCACTGAAGCTTTCTTT. The encoded protein is CASSLTGRVTEAFF. The V gene is TRBV27, the J gene TRBJ1-1, with 7 bases aligning to TRBD1. With V trimmed by 5 bases and J by 4 bases, 7 bases remained unmatched. CDR1 and CDR2 (germline): MNHEY, SMNVEV (reference sequence). The CDR3 covers 14 residues.

This chain uses TRBV11-2 with TRBJ2-7; D may be TRBD2 (6 bases). CDR1 is SGHAT, CDR2 FQNNGV, per germline. The V gene lost 1 base and the J gene lost 3 bases, with 10 bases spanning the gap. There are 14 residues in the CDR3. CDR3 loop: CASSLAPGSYEQYF. In nucleotides, the CDR3 is TGTGCCAGCAGCTTAGCCCCCGGGAGCTACGAGCAGTACTTC. The full variable domain, its missing parts supplied by reference TRBV11-2 and TRBJ2-7, is EAGVAQSPRYKIIEKRQSVAFWCNPISGHATLYWYQQILGQGPKLLIQFQNNGVVDDSQLPKDRFSAERLKGVDSTLKIQPAKLEDSAVYLCASSLAPGSYEQYFGPGTRLTVT.

Remarks on this clone: Other DNA sequences within the sample encode an identical CDR3. The chain couples TRBV20-1 to TRBJ2-7; TRBD1 might be the D (6 bases). Trimming removed 3 bases at V and 2 bases at J, with 11 bases between. The CDR3 contains 13 residues. CDR1 and CDR2 from the germline V gene are DFQATT and SNEGSKA (reference sequence). The CDR3: CSASRRGTYEQYF. The DNA of the CDR3 is TGCAGTGCTAGTCGCAGGGGAACCTACGAGCAGTACTTC.

The V call is TRBV9, the J call TRBJ1-3; D call uncertain. Trimming stripped 0 bases from V and 7 bases from J, with 11 bases between. From germline, CDR1 is SGDLS and CDR2 YYNGEE. There are 14 residues in the CDR3. The chain's CDR3 is CASSVDGVGNTIYF. DNA for the CDR3: TGTGCCAGCAGCGTAGACGGCGTCGGGAACACCATATATTTT.